The subject of this entry is one TCR beta chain. Antigen unknown. The junction and the germline gene differ at one end; a read error may be behind it. The data derive from a study of siplizumab effects on memory and regulatory T cells. Clones were read by immunoSEQ multiplex PCR, and TCRdb kept only the in-frame ones, dropping some. The sample records under 85,000 clones, 80% to 90% being singletons. This CDR3 is 16 amino acids long. Germline V CDR1 and CDR2: SGHAT, FQDESV (reference sequence). The study, taken as a whole, reports: With siplizumab, mappable alloreactive CD4+ clones averaged around 65% Treg-derived, versus 25% to 30% in controls. In the presence of siplizumab, alloreactive sequences traceable to unstimulated CD4+ memory cells were significantly reduced.

V usage is TRBV11-1 and J usage is TRBJ2-7; TRBD2 aligns across 12 bases. What was sequenced was Tregs sorted from blood. This TCR was recovered from a human donor in good health. CDR3 in amino acids: CVSSRRTSGALVEQYF. CDR3 in DNA: TGTGTCAGCAGCCGCCGGACTAGCGGGGCCTTAGTTGAGCAGTACTTC.